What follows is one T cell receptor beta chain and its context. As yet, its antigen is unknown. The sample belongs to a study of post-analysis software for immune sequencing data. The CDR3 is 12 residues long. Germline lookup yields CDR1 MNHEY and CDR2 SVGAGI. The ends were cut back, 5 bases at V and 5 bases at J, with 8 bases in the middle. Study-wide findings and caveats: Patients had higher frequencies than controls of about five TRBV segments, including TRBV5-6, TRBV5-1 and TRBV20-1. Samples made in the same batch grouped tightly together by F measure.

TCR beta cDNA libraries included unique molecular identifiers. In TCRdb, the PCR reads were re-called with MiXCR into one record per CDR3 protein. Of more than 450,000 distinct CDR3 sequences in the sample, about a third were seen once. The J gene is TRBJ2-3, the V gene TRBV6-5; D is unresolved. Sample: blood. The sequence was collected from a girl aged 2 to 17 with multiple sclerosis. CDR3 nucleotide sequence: TGTGCCAGCAGTCAGACCAGAGATACGCAGTATTTT. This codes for CASSQTRDTQYF.